The TCR beta chain under discussion was sequenced for a study of cytomegalovirus exposure and HLA in healthy donors. Study-level findings and limits: A later analysis reportedly found fewer N-insertions in an Asian-associated ancestry cluster than the roughly 730-donor mean.

As for this clone: Its antigen remains unknown.

The trim removed 2 bases at V and 7 bases at J, leaving 8 bases unmatched. This CDR3 region has 15 residues. In germline, CDR1 is GTSNPN, CDR2 SVGIG (reference sequence). PCR primers comprised 60 Vbeta and 13 Jbeta primers. This table comes from immunoSEQ multiplex PCR, and its TCRdb copy is limited to in-frame clones, with some not included. The sample includes roughly 110,000 clones, about 76% of them seen just once. This chain links TRBV30 with TRBJ2-1, with 10 bases lining up with TRBD1. Sequenced material: PBMCs. This clonotype was obtained from a woman aged 50 to 65 in good health and CMV-seropositive. The CDR3 region has the DNA TGTGCCTGGAGTCATAGACAGGGGGCTGGGAATGAGCAGTTCTTC. This gives the protein CAWSHRQGAGNEQFF.